These 22 T cell receptor beta chains originate from one sample sequenced in a study of Ad26.COV2.S vaccination and SARS-CoV-2 variants. The repertoire was sequenced with immunoSEQ multiplex PCR; TCRdb's copy has only in-frame clones and lacks some. The repertoire consists of some 350,000 clones, with just over 90% occurring once and the leading ten covering about 3.9%. This specimen was peripheral blood, taken after recovery from COVID-19. These TCRs come from a human donor who had recovered from COVID-19.

V gene TRBV12-3 or TRBV12-4 combines with J gene TRBJ1-1; D remains unclear. The CDR3 extends over 13 amino acids. Trimming shortened V by 3 bases and J by 5 bases, and 10 bases separated the two germline ends. The CDR3 is CASSFGRRTEAFF. The CDR3 nucleotides are TGTGCCAGCAGTTTTGGGAGAAGAACTGAAGCTTTCTTT.

The V gene is TRBV5-4, the J gene TRBJ2-5, with D possibly TRBD2 on 5 matching bases. The CDR3 contains 17 residues. V lost 0 bases and J 2 bases, leaving 17 bases between the germline ends. Germline assignment: CDR1 SGHNT and CDR2 YYREEE (reference sequence). DNA of the CDR3: TGTGCCAGCAGCTTGGTAGGGCGGGCCACGACACAAGAGACCCAGTACTTC. It encodes CASSLVGRATTQETQYF.

This clone has only one observation. At one end, the junction sequence differs from germline, possibly due to a read error. J is TRBJ2-5 and V is TRBV7-7; 10 bases line up with TRBD1. There are 15 residues in the CDR3. Per the germline V gene, CDR1 is SSHAT and CDR2 is FNYEAQ (reference sequence). The CDR3 DNA follows: TGTGCTAGCAGCCCGAGAGGACAGGGGGGAGAGACCCAGTACTTC. This translates into CASSPRGQGGETQYF.

This clone was seen a handful of times. The chain is built from TRBV6-4 and TRBJ2-3; 14 bases are a match to TRBD2. The V and J ends lost 3 bases and 5 bases, in that order; junction bases with no gene match: 1. Germline V CDR1 and CDR2: MRHNA, SNTAGT. This CDR3 region has 15 residues. The CDR3 sequence is CASSEGLAGVDTQYF. CDR3 nucleotide sequence: TGTGCCAGCAGTGAGGGACTAGCGGGGGTAGATACGCAGTATTTT.

The rearrangement links TRBV3-1 (or the pseudogene TRBV3-2) to TRBJ1-2; 10 nucleotides align to TRBD1. Losses at the gene ends were 3 bases for V and 4 bases for J; bases not matched to a gene: 2. The germline CDR1 and CDR2 sequences are LGHDT and YNNKEL (reference sequence). This CDR3 has 14 residues. DNA for the CDR3: TGTGCCAGCAGCCATGACAGGGGGCTCTATGGCTACACCTTC. It translates to CASSHDRGLYGYTF.

The chain uses TRBV10-3 and TRBJ2-3, with D tentatively TRBD1 or TRBD2 (6 bases each). The V end was cut by 1 base, the J end by 7 bases, with 18 bases between. Germline CDR1 reads ENHRY; CDR2 reads SYGVKD. The length of the CDR3 is 16 residues. The CDR3 region has the DNA TGTGCCATCAGTGAGTACGCGGAGGGGGAACAAAATACGCAGTATTTT. It specifies CAISEYAEGEQNTQYF.

The chain uses TRBV2 and TRBJ1-2; D gene uncertain. Trimming stripped 3 bases from V and 5 bases from J, with 10 bases between. The germline gives CDR1 SNHLY, CDR2 FYNNEI. The CDR3 sequence is 13 residues long. The CDR3 coding sequence is TGTGCCAGCAGTGACACCCGGGTTTATGGCTACACCTTC. Protein product: CASSDTRVYGYTF.

V gene TRBV10-3 combines with J gene TRBJ1-2; no reliable D call. The germline CDR1 and CDR2 sequences are ENHRY and SYGVKD. Trimming removed 3 bases from V and 5 bases from J, with 7 bases in between. The CDR3 is 12 residues long. The CDR3 loop is CAISDKGYGYTF. The CDR3, as DNA: TGTGCCATCAGTGATAAGGGATATGGCTACACCTTC.

The rearrangement joins TRBV18 to TRBJ2-2; 7 positions match TRBD2. The junction had 13 bases not matched to a gene; V was cut back by 1 base and J by 5 bases. The CDR3 covers 18 residues. CDR1 is KGHSH and CDR2 is LQKENI in the germline V gene. CDR3 bases: TGTGCCAGCTCACCACGCGAAGACAGTGGGAGGGAAACCGGGGAGCTGTTTTTT. Translated: CASSPREDSGRETGELFF.

J is TRBJ2-3 and V is TRBV12-5; 12 nucleotides agree with TRBD2. This CDR3 has 16 amino acids. Trimming removed 1 base from V and 5 bases from J; junction bases left unmatched: 4. Germline CDR1 LGHNT, CDR2 FRNRAP. For the CDR3, the DNA is TGTGCTAGTGGTTTGGGGCTAGCGGGGGGGAGAGATACGCAGTATTTT. Protein: CASGLGLAGGRDTQYF.

This clone was detected only once. The rearrangement uses TRBV3-1 (or the pseudogene TRBV3-2) and TRBJ1-1, with TRBD1 identical over 8 bases. Per germline, CDR1 LGHDT and CDR2 YNNKEL (reference sequence). CDR3 length: 15 residues. Germline trimming cut 3 bases from V and 4 bases from J; bases unmatched to any gene: 7. The CDR3 nucleotides are TGTGCCAGCAGCCACCGCAGGGGGCAGGGCACTGAAGCTTTCTTT. It codes for CASSHRRGQGTEAFF.

The V and J genes are TRBV7-8 and TRBJ1-2; TRBD1 might be the D (5 bases). The CDR3 extends over 14 amino acids. CDR1 SGHVS and CDR2 FQNEAQ come from the germline V gene. Deletions cut 5 bases from V and 8 bases from J, with 18 bases between. The CDR3 DNA sequence: TGTGCCAGCAGCCCGCCCGGTGAAGGGGAGGGCTACACCTTC. It translates to CASSPPGEGEGYTF.

The V and J genes are TRBV5-6 and TRBJ1-2; a weak D match, TRBD1 (5 bases). The CDR3 has 16 residues. Trimming took off 0 bases at V and 0 bases at J, with 12 bases between the two ends. Germline V CDR1 and CDR2: SGHDT, YYEEEE. CDR3: CASSLDDRPTNYGYTF. CDR3 nucleotides: TGTGCCAGCAGCTTGGATGACAGACCGACTAACTATGGCTACACCTTC.

This chain uses TRBV2 with TRBJ1-2; 8 positions agree with TRBD1. With V trimmed by 2 bases and J by 4 bases, 9 bases remained unmatched. Germline-derived CDR1 and CDR2 are SNHLY and FYNNEI. The length of the CDR3 is 16 residues. Written as DNA, the CDR3 is TGTGCCAGCAGTGAATCGGGGACAGGTCGGATCTATGGCTACACCTTC. Translation gives CASSESGTGRIYGYTF.

V usage is TRBV11-2 and J usage is TRBJ2-7, with D perhaps TRBD1 (5 bases). V lost 4 bases, J lost 6 bases, and 19 bases lay in between. The CDR3 length is 15 residues. The germline V gene has CDR1 SGHAT and CDR2 FQNNGV. The CDR3 loop reads CASSSAQVTVLEQYF. The CDR3 DNA follows: TGTGCCAGCAGCTCGGCCCAGGTGACAGTCCTCGAGCAGTACTTC. Supplemented by reference TRBV11-2 and TRBJ2-7, the full variable domain reads EAGVAQSPRYKIIEKRQSVAFWCNPISGHATLYWYQQILGQGPKLLIQFQNNGVVDDSQLPKDRFSAERLKGVDSTLKIQPAKLEDSAVYLCASSSAQVTVLEQYFGPGTRLTVT.

The J gene is TRBJ1-1, the V gene TRBV4-1; 9 bases fit TRBD1. The CDR3 spans 16 residues. J lost 1 base, V lost 0 bases, and 3 bases had no gene match. Germline values: CDR1 MGHRA, CDR2 YSYEKL. The CDR3 is CASSQDLDRGNTEAFF. The CDR3 coding sequence is TGCGCCAGCAGCCAAGATTTGGACAGGGGGAACACTGAAGCTTTCTTT.

The V and J genes are TRBV3-1 (or the pseudogene TRBV3-2) and TRBJ2-2, with 9 bases matching TRBD1. This CDR3 has 16 amino acids. The junction had 4 bases not matched to a gene; V was cut back by 1 base and J by 4 bases. Germline V gives CDR1 LGHDT, CDR2 YNNKEL (reference sequence). The CDR3 is CASSQGTGVVTGELFF. CDR3 nucleotides: TGTGCCAGCAGCCAAGGGACAGGGGTCGTCACCGGGGAGCTGTTTTTT.

The gene calls are TRBV27 and TRBJ1-5, with D hard to call. Trimming removed 10 bases from V and 6 bases from J, with 16 bases in between. The CDR3 has 13 amino acids. Germline V gene data show CDR1 as MNHEY and CDR2 as SMNVEV (reference sequence). The CDR3: CATQADRGQPQHF. The CDR3 nucleotides read TGTGCCACTCAGGCGGATCGGGGTCAGCCCCAGCATTTT.

In its sample, this clone was seen once. This sequence joins TRBV25-1 and TRBJ1-1; D unclear. The V end was cut by 0 bases, the J end by 8 bases, with 10 bases between. Germline V gene lookup returns CDR1 MGHDK and CDR2 SYGVNS. The CDR3 covers 13 residues. The CDR3 sequence is CASSEYMNAEAFF. The CDR3 DNA is TGTGCCAGCAGTGAATACATGAACGCCGAAGCTTTCTTT.

The chain joins TRBV29-1 to TRBJ1-6; D call uncertain. The CDR3 has 13 amino acids. Germline V gives CDR1 SQVTM, CDR2 ANQGSEA. The V and J ends lost 5 bases and 0 bases respectively, with 5 bases between them. The CDR3 sequence is CSVRSSYNSPLHF. The CDR3 region has the DNA TGCAGCGTTCGTAGCTCCTATAATTCACCCCTCCACTTT.

V and J are TRBV7-8 and TRBJ1-1, with TRBD1 as a possible D gene (5 bases). Trimming took off 4 bases at V and 0 bases at J, with 12 bases between the two ends. Germline V lookup: CDR1 SGHVS, CDR2 FQNEAQ. This CDR3 spans 15 amino acids. The DNA for the CDR3 is TGTGCCAGCAGCTGGGACTCATTCATGAACACTGAAGCTTTCTTT. Translating gives CASSWDSFMNTEAFF. The full variable domain, rest sourced from reference TRBV7-8 and TRBJ1-1, is GAGVSQSPRYKVAKRGQDVALRCDPISGHVSLFWYQQALGQGPEFLTYFQNEAQLDKSGLPSDRFFAERPEGSVSTLKIQRTQQEDSAVYLCASSWDSFMNTEAFFGQGTRLTVV.

The J gene is TRBJ1-5, the V gene TRBV5-8; TRBD1 might be the D (6 bases). CDR3 length: 16 residues. The V end was cut by 2 bases, the J end by 2 bases, with 14 bases between. CDR1 is SGHTS and CDR2 is YDEGEE in the germline V gene. CDR3 in amino acids: CASSLTRGFRNQPQHF. CDR3 nucleotide sequence: TGTGCCAGCAGCTTAACCAGGGGTTTTCGCAATCAGCCCCAGCATTTT.